Shown below are 11 T cell receptor beta chains from a single sample sequenced in a study of somatic mutations in cytotoxic T cells in rheumatoid arthritis. The method was immunoSEQ multiplex PCR; TCRdb's version includes in-frame clones alone and lacks a portion of them. The sample includes 9,000 to 15,000 clones, around 68% of them seen just once. Sample: CD8+ T cells sorted from blood. The receptor source for this set is a man aged 65 to 85 in good health.

The J gene is TRBJ1-2, the V gene TRBV9; tentatively, D is TRBD1 (6 bases). The ends were cut back, 0 bases at V and 7 bases at J, with 13 bases in the middle. Germline values: CDR1 SGDLS, CDR2 YYNGEE. The CDR3 sequence is 14 residues long. The CDR3 sequence: CASSVATGNRGYTF. CDR3 nucleotides: TGTGCCAGCAGCGTAGCTACAGGGAATCGTGGCTACACCTTC.

This clone was counted a few times. In nucleotides, the CDR3 is TGTGCCAGCAGTGAACTAGCGGGGGGGCAAGAGACCCAGTACTTC. Translating it yields CASSELAGGQETQYF. The chain combines TRBV6-1 with TRBJ2-5; 12 bases agree with TRBD2. CDR1 is MNHNS and CDR2 is SASEGT in the germline V gene. The CDR3 sequence is 15 residues long. The J segment lost 2 bases and the V segment lost 2 bases, leaving 0 bases of the junction unmatched.

The V and J genes are TRBV6-5 and TRBJ2-5; D is unclear. The CDR3 runs 12 residues. Deletions cut 6 bases from V and 5 bases from J, with 10 bases between. Germline values: CDR1 MNHEY, CDR2 SVGAGI. CDR3 DNA: TGTGCCAGCAGCCCGGGTGGGGAGACCCAGTACTTC. This translates into CASSPGGETQYF.

The chain has TRBV29-1 and TRBJ2-5; no firm D call. The CDR3 is 14 residues long. The germline V and J ends were trimmed by 4 bases and 2 bases, with 14 bases remaining between them. The germline V gene has CDR1 SQVTM and CDR2 ANQGSEA. DNA for the CDR3: TGCAGCGTTGTCGGAGTTAATGGGCAAGAGACCCAGTACTTC. Amino acids: CSVVGVNGQETQYF. The whole variable domain, filled in from reference TRBV29-1 and TRBJ2-5, reads SAVISQKPSRDICQRGTSLTIQCQVDSQVTMMFWYRQQPGQSLTLIATANQGSEATYESGFVIDKFPISRPNLTFSTLTVSNMSPEDSSIYLCSVVGVNGQETQYFGPGTRLLVL.

In DNA, the CDR3 is TGTGCCAGCAGCCCGGGACTAGCGGGAGGGCGGACCGGGGAGCTGTTTTTT. It codes for CASSPGLAGGRTGELFF. The chain has TRBV7-2 and TRBJ2-2, with TRBD2 identical over 16 bases. The CDR3 covers 17 residues. The ends lost 5 bases at V and 5 bases at J; junction bases unmatched: 5. Germline loops: CDR1 SGHTA, CDR2 FQGNSA.

The chain uses TRBV27 and TRBJ2-3, with 11 bases aligning to TRBD1. V shed 1 base and J 7 bases; nucleotides not matched to a gene: 4. The germline CDR1 and CDR2 sequences are MNHEY and SMNVEV (reference sequence). This CDR3 has 15 residues. The chain's CDR3 is CASSLLGQGENTQYF. CDR3 sequence (DNA): TGTGCCAGCAGTTTATTGGGACAGGGGGAGAATACGCAGTATTTT.

The J gene is TRBJ1-5, the V gene TRBV19, with D hard to call. This CDR3 has 14 residues. Germline assignment: CDR1 LNHDA and CDR2 SQIVND (reference sequence). The germline V and J ends were trimmed by 9 bases and 13 bases, with 25 bases remaining between them. CDR3 in DNA: TGTGCCAGCCAGGCGGGGTCGTTAGATTGGGTACAGCATTTT. Protein product: CASQAGSLDWVQHF.

The V call is TRBV9, the J call TRBJ2-7; 7 bases are shared with TRBD1. CDR3 length equals 14 residues. V trimming: 7 bases; J trimming: 2 bases; junction bases outside the gene matches: 9. CDR1 is SGDLS and CDR2 is YYNGEE in the germline V gene. The CDR3 protein is CASSTGTAAYEQYF. CDR3 in DNA: TGTGCCAGCTCGACCGGGACAGCGGCCTACGAGCAGTACTTC.

This chain joins TRBV6-1 and TRBJ1-6; no clear D. Trimming stripped 5 bases from V and 11 bases from J, with 7 bases between. The germline CDR1 and CDR2 sequences are MNHNS and SASEGT. The CDR3 is 11 residues long. The CDR3 nucleotides read TGTGCCAGCAGTTACCCGGCACCCCTCCACTTT. Translation: CASSYPAPLHF.

The chain is built from TRBV7-9 and TRBJ2-3; D perhaps matches TRBD1 (6 bases). The CDR3 extends over 16 amino acids. Germline V CDR1 and CDR2: SEHNR, FQNEAQ (reference sequence). Trimming left V 3 bases short and J 0 bases short, with 13 bases between. The CDR3 bases are TGTGCCAGCAGCTTGGGTGTGGGGGCGAGCACAGATACGCAGTATTTT. This sequence encodes CASSLGVGASTDTQYF.

This sequence joins TRBV19 and TRBJ2-3; TRBD2 aligns across 7 bases. The junction had 3 bases not matched to a gene; V was cut back by 0 bases and J by 0 bases. The germline V gene has CDR1 LNHDA and CDR2 SQIVND (reference sequence). CDR3 length: 16 amino acids. CDR3 amino acids: CASSIDWRGSTDTQYF. DNA for the CDR3: TGTGCCAGTAGTATAGATTGGCGGGGGAGCACAGATACGCAGTATTTT.